This entry lists 23 T cell receptor beta chains sequenced from one sample in a study of shared clonotypes between healthy human individuals (dated by TCRdb to 2020 to 2022). The protocol used for the library was the immunoSEQ multiplex PCR assay. As stored in TCRdb, this immuneACCESS dataset retains in-frame rearrangements with V and J assigned. A fraction of the clones does not appear; measured against another copy, unresolved V genes explain less than half of the discrepancy, and the remainder lacks a known reason. The sample contains 2 million to 2.5 million clones, 85% to 95% of them found a single time. Of the sample, more than 0.1% falls within the top ten clones. The sample taken for sequencing was naive CD4+ T cells sorted from blood. The cell subset or site label, as the study defines it: CD45RA+ positively selected. All receptors derive from a man younger than 30 in good health.

This chain connects TRBV18 to TRBJ1-1; D is uncertain. Deletions cut 6 bases from V and 6 bases from J, with 14 bases between. The CDR3 runs 13 residues. Germline CDR1 is KGHSH and CDR2 is LQKENI. CDR3 amino acids: CASSRESFAEAFF. DNA of the CDR3: TGTGCCAGCTCCCGAGAGAGTTTCGCTGAAGCTTTCTTT.

This chain joins TRBV5-1 and TRBJ2-7, with 8 bases matching TRBD1. The CDR3 has 16 residues. Germline assignment: CDR1 SGHRS and CDR2 YFSETQ. Trimming at V came to 4 bases and at J to 0 bases, leaving 9 bases not matched to a gene. CDR3 protein: CASSTLSGQASYEQYF. DNA for the CDR3: TGCGCCAGCAGCACTTTATCGGGACAGGCCTCCTACGAGCAGTACTTC.

This chain uses TRBV29-1 with TRBJ2-5; 7 bases fit TRBD1. Germline V gives CDR1 SQVTM, CDR2 ANQGSEA. This CDR3 region has 16 residues. V lost 0 bases and J lost 4; bases outside the gene matches: 11. The CDR3 reads CSVEDLKGALGETQYF. Here the CDR3 DNA reads TGCAGCGTTGAAGATCTCAAGGGGGCACTAGGAGAGACCCAGTACTTC.

The CDR3 region is CASSEQRYGYTF. The CDR3 nucleotides read TGTGCCAGCAGTGAGCAGCGGTATGGCTACACCTTC. The chain carries TRBV6-1 and TRBJ1-2; D is ambiguous. Per germline, CDR1 MNHNS and CDR2 SASEGT. The CDR3 is made up of 12 amino acids. V dropped 3 bases and J dropped 5 bases, with 7 bases sitting between them.

The rearrangement uses TRBV5-6 and TRBJ2-3; D is unresolved. The CDR3 is 12 residues long. V lost 2 bases, J lost 6 bases, and 7 bases lay in between. Germline CDR1 is SGHDT and CDR2 is YYEEEE. The CDR3: CASSFESDTQYF. In DNA, the CDR3 is TGTGCCAGCAGCTTCGAATCTGATACGCAGTATTTT.

The V and J genes are TRBV9 and TRBJ1-1, with D uncertain. The CDR3 covers 15 residues. The germline V gene encodes CDR1 SGDLS and CDR2 YYNGEE. With 0 bases removed from V and 0 bases from J, the gap between germline ends came to 9 bases. The CDR3 DNA follows: TGTGCCAGCAGCGTAGAGGCAGGAATGAACACTGAAGCTTTCTTT. Translation: CASSVEAGMNTEAFF.

This clone was counted a single time. The rearrangement uses TRBV11-2 and TRBJ2-1; either TRBD1 or TRBD2 may fit D (5 bases each). The CDR3 totals 16 residues. The V end was cut by 2 bases, the J end by 0 bases, with 11 bases between. From germline, CDR1 is SGHAT and CDR2 FQNNGV. Written as DNA, the CDR3 is TGTGCCAGCAGCTTATTCCGGGACCACTCCTACAATGAGCAGTTCTTC. As protein: CASSLFRDHSYNEQFF.

This chain uses TRBV6-1 with TRBJ1-3; 7 bases fit TRBD1. The germline gives CDR1 MNHNS, CDR2 SASEGT. The CDR3 has 16 amino acids. Trimming took 1 base from V and 0 from J; bases not matched to a gene: 3. Here the CDR3 reads CASSEGQGHSGNTIYF. Here the CDR3 DNA reads TGTGCCAGCAGTGAAGGACAGGGCCACTCTGGAAACACCATATATTTT.

This rearrangement joins TRBV5-6 to TRBJ2-5; D might be TRBD2 (5 bases). Germline CDR1 and CDR2: SGHDT and YYEEEE. CDR3 length: 14 residues. V lost 4 bases and J 7 bases, leaving 17 bases between the germline ends. CDR3 residues: CASSLDPREGTQYF. The CDR3 nucleotides are TGTGCCAGCAGCCTCGACCCAAGAGAGGGGACCCAGTACTTC.

The chain couples TRBV10-1 to TRBJ2-3; the match to TRBD2 covers 12 bases. CDR3 length: 16 residues. Per the germline V gene, CDR1 is WNHNN and CDR2 is SYGVQD (reference sequence). J gave up 5 bases and V 0 bases, and 3 bases lay outside the gene matches. The CDR3 bases are TGCGCCAGCAGTGAGTCGAGACTAGCGGGAGTAGATACGCAGTATTTT. Translated, it gives CASSESRLAGVDTQYF.

J is TRBJ2-6 and V is TRBV5-4, with 9 bases that match TRBD1. Unmatched junction bases numbered 11, after V lost 4 bases and J lost 3 bases. This CDR3 contains 18 residues. Germline assignment: CDR1 SGHNT and CDR2 YYREEE (reference sequence). CDR3 sequence: CASSPGTGKTGGANVLTF. DNA of the CDR3: TGTGCCAGCAGCCCGGGGACAGGGAAAACTGGTGGGGCCAACGTCCTGACTTTC.

The V and J genes are TRBV10-2 and TRBJ2-7; no firm D call. Trimming took 2 bases from V and 3 from J, leaving 11 bases between them. This CDR3 has 14 residues. The V gene's germline CDR1 is WSHSY and CDR2 SAAADI. DNA for the CDR3: TGCGCCAGCAGTGAGCATCCACTTAACTACGAGCAGTACTTC. Translated, it gives CASSEHPLNYEQYF.

Remarks on this clone: Other DNA sequences in the sample encode the same CDR3. The chain is built from TRBV18 and TRBJ1-5; no definite D call. The V gene's germline CDR1 is KGHSH and CDR2 LQKENI. The CDR3 has 13 amino acids. Trimming stripped 3 bases from V and 2 bases from J, with 5 bases between. In DNA form, the CDR3 reads TGTGCCAGCTCACCCGGGCGCAATCAGCCCCAGCATTTT. Translation gives CASSPGRNQPQHF. Full variable domain (outside the CDR3, taken from reference TRBV18 and TRBJ1-5): NAGVMQNPRHLVRRRGQEARLRCSPMKGHSHVYWYRQLPEEGLKFMVYLQKENIIDESGMPKERFSAEFPKEGPSILRIQQVVRGDSAAYFCASSPGRNQPQHFGDGTRLSIL.

V is TRBV9 and J is TRBJ2-3; D not certain. Looked up from germline, CDR1 is SGDLS and CDR2 is YYNGEE. The ends were cut back, 0 bases at V and 3 bases at J, with 14 bases in the middle. This CDR3 spans 16 amino acids. CDR3 protein: CASSVEWLVTTDTQYF. The CDR3 DNA sequence: TGTGCCAGCAGCGTAGAGTGGCTAGTGACGACAGATACGCAGTATTTT.

This clone occurred a few times. This same CDR3 is encoded by further DNA sequences in the sample. The V and J genes are TRBV7-2 and TRBJ1-5; D might be TRBD1 (5 bases). V lost 5 bases and J lost 1, with 6 bases in between. The CDR3 is 13 residues long. Germline CDR1 is SGHTA and CDR2 is FQGNSA. CDR3 nucleotide sequence: TGTGCCAGCAGCCGGGACAGCAATCAGCCCCAGCATTTT. It codes for CASSRDSNQPQHF.

This chain joins TRBV10-3 and TRBJ1-5; perhaps TRBD1 as D (5 bases). The CDR3 runs to 16 residues. Germline-derived CDR1 and CDR2 are ENHRY and SYGVKD. V gave up 1 base and J gave up 2 bases, with 12 bases separating them. The CDR3 DNA sequence: TGTGCCATCAGTGAGTACCTAGGGGTGGGCAATCAGCCCCAGCATTTT. Amino acids: CAISEYLGVGNQPQHF.

On this clone: The germline gene is not matched at one end of the junction; a read error may be the cause. Other DNA sequences in the same sample also yield this CDR3. The gene calls are TRBV19 and TRBJ2-5; D not certain. The CDR3 is 14 residues long. Germline lookup yields CDR1 LNHDA and CDR2 SQIVND (reference sequence). The DNA for the CDR3 is TGCGCCAGTAGTCACAGCCCGGAACAAGAGACCCAGTACTTC. Translating gives CASSHSPEQETQYF.

This clone was detected a few times. The V and J genes are TRBV6-1 and TRBJ2-7; D is tentatively TRBD1 or TRBD2 (5 bases each). CDR3 size: 14 residues. Between the trimmed V and J ends, which lost 8 bases and 2 bases, there was a span of 16 bases. From germline, CDR1 is MNHNS and CDR2 SASEGT. The CDR3 nucleotides read TGTGCCAGCGGGGCAATCCAGGGAGCCTACGAGCAGTACTTC. Protein product: CASGAIQGAYEQYF.

The chain's CDR3 is CASSFLSGVYEQYF. The CDR3 nucleotides are TGTGCCAGCAGCTTTCTCTCAGGGGTCTACGAGCAGTACTTC. This sequence joins TRBV5-6 and TRBJ2-7, with D tentatively TRBD1 (6 bases). Germline V gene data show CDR1 as SGHDT and CDR2 as YYEEEE. V shed 2 bases and J shed 3 bases, with 12 bases lying between them. The CDR3 is 14 amino acids.

This chain connects TRBV2 to TRBJ1-3; D unresolved. CDR1 and CDR2 (germline): SNHLY, FYNNEI. Trimming took 7 bases from V and 7 from J, leaving 14 bases between them. CDR3 size: 13 residues. CDR3 coding DNA: TGTGCCAGCAAAGAGGGCCAAGGGAACACCATATATTTT. This encodes CASKEGQGNTIYF.

V and J are TRBV5-4 and TRBJ2-2; maybe TRBD1 (6 bases). The CDR3 consists of 16 residues. Germline assignment: CDR1 SGHNT and CDR2 YYREEE (reference sequence). Trimming took off 5 bases at V and 2 bases at J, with 16 bases between the two ends. CDR3 DNA sequence: TGTGCCAGCAGACATAAGGGGACACTTAACACCGGGGAGCTGTTTTTT. Protein sequence: CASRHKGTLNTGELFF.

The chain links TRBV6-5 to TRBJ1-2; D not resolved. CDR3 length: 14 amino acids. The germline CDR1 and CDR2 sequences are MNHEY and SVGAGI. V was cut by 5 bases and J by 3 bases, with 13 bases left in between. The CDR3 region is CASSLVLGDYGYTF. CDR3 coding DNA: TGTGCCAGCAGTCTAGTCTTAGGCGACTATGGCTACACCTTC.

V is TRBV29-1 and J is TRBJ2-3, with D perhaps matching TRBD1 (6 bases). CDR3 length: 15 amino acids. Between the trimmed V and J ends, which lost 4 bases and 0 bases, there was a span of 14 bases. Germline V CDR1 and CDR2: SQVTM, ANQGSEA. CDR3 sequence (DNA): TGCAGCGTTGGGACCGGGACACTTAGCACAGATACGCAGTATTTT. Translated, it gives CSVGTGTLSTDTQYF.